The present T cell receptor (beta chain) was sequenced within a study of CD8 T cells in Susac syndrome. V was shortened by 5 bases and J by 4 bases, with 15 bases between the two germline ends. This CDR3 has 14 amino acids. Germline assignment: CDR1 MGHRA and CDR2 YSYEKL. Random hexamers were used to reverse transcribe the RNA input (roughly 0.5 to 1 ug). TCRdb re-called the immunoSEQ multiplex PCR reads with MiXCR, one entry per CDR3 protein. This table has approximately 190,000 distinct CDR3 sequences, around 95% appearing once. This rearrangement joins TRBV4-1 to TRBJ2-7; possibly TRBD1 for D (6 bases). The sequencing input was CD8+ T cells from PBMCs. The clonotype was recovered from a human donor with Susac syndrome. The CDR3 sequence is CASSSIQGSYEQYF. CDR3 nucleotide sequence: TGCGCCAGCAGCTCGATACAGGGTTCTTACGAGCAGTACTTC.